This T cell receptor beta chain appears in the sequencing data of a study of blood T cell repertoires in COVID-19. Overall study: Material from acute and convalescent COVID-19 was sourced from the United States, Italy and Spain. T cells, B-cell-depleted T cells, or PBMCs supplied cDNA or gDNA.

The CDR3 has 14 residues. V was clipped by 6 bases and J by 2 bases; unmatched bases: 4. Per the germline V gene, CDR1 is ENHRY and CDR2 is SYGVKD. Authors' analysis steps: Amplified reference gene primers provided the basis for estimating nucleated cell counts. Using immunoSEQ multiplex PCR, the repertoire was profiled, and TCRdb retains in-frame clones only, with some absent. V and J calls and clone size are copied from that table; D and trimming were computed from the DNA. The sample carries roughly 80,000 clones, roughly 80% recorded once. The chain employs TRBV10-3 and TRBJ2-5; 9 nucleotides agree with TRBD1. The clonotype was recovered from a woman in her sixties or seventies with acute or convalescent COVID-19. Sequenced: peripheral blood. CDR3 coding DNA: TGTGCCATCAGGGGGACAGGGTCTCAAGAGACCCAGTACTTC. Amino acid sequence: CAIRGTGSQETQYF.